This T cell receptor (beta chain) was sequenced in a study of sequential checkpoint blockade in melanoma. Overall study: About 88 pretreatment tumor DNA samples were TCRβ immunosequenced. Matched biopsies came pretreatment and at week 13 for some 22 patients.

The sample's treatment: randomized to nivolumab then ipilimumab (arm A) or the reverse (arm B). Some clones are missing from TCRdb's copy, which holds only in-frame ones; the method was immunoSEQ multiplex PCR. The sample yields more than 10,000 clones, around a fifth seen once. Study-wide findings and caveats: Pretreatment TIL clonality tracked with response in the nivolumab-first arm. Clinical benefit was about 30 times likelier when tumor T-cell fraction and clonality increased.

This clone has ten or more counts. Antigen unknown. The CDR3 is 15 residues long. The germline V gene encodes CDR1 SGHNT and CDR2 YENEEA. Trimming cost V 5 bases and J 4 bases; bases outside gene matches: 5. This chain links TRBV11-3 with TRBJ2-2, with 9 positions matching TRBD1. The starting material was tumor tissue (inferred from file names), obtained from a patient given nivolumab and ipilimumab in sequence. The TCR originated in a human donor with melanoma. CDR3 amino acids: CASSGRDRATGELFF. The CDR3 DNA is TGTGCCAGCAGCGGCCGGGACAGGGCCACCGGGGAGCTGTTTTTT. Full variable domain (remainder filled in from reference TRBV11-3 and TRBJ2-2): EAGVVQSPRYKIIEKKQPVAFWCNPISGHNTLYWYLQNLGQGPELLIRYENEEAVDDSQLPKDRFSAERLKGVDSTLKIQPAELGDSAVYLCASSGRDRATGELFFGEGSRLTVL.